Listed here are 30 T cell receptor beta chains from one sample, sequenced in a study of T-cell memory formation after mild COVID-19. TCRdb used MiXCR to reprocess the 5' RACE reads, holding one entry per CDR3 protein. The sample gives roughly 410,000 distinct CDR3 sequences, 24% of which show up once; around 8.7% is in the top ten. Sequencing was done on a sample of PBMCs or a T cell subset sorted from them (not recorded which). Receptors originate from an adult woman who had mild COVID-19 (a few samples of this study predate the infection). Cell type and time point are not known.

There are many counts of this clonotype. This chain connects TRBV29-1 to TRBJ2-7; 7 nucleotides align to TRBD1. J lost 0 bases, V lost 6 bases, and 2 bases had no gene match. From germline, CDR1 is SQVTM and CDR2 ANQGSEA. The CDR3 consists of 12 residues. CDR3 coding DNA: TGCAGCGTCGGACAGGACTCCTACGAGCAGTACTTC. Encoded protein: CSVGQDSYEQYF.

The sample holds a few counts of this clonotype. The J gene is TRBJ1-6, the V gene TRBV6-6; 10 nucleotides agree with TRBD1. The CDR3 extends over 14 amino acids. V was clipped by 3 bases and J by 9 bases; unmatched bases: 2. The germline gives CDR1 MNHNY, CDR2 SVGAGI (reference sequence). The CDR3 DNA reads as TGTGCCAGCAGTTATGACAGGGGGCTTTCACCCCTCCACTTT. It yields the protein CASSYDRGLSPLHF.

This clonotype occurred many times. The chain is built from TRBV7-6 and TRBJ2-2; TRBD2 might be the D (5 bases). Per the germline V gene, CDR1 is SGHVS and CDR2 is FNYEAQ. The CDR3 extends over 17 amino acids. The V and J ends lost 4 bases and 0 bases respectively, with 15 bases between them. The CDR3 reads CASSWLGSGTNTGELFF. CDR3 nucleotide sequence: TGTGCCAGCAGCTGGCTAGGGAGCGGCACGAACACCGGGGAGCTGTTTTTT. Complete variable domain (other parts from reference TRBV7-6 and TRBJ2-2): GAGVSQSPRYKVTKRGQDVALRCDPISGHVSLYWYRQALGQGPEFLTYFNYEAQQDKSGLPNDRFSAERPEGSISTLTIQRTEQRDSAMYRCASSWLGSGTNTGELFFGEGSRLTVL.

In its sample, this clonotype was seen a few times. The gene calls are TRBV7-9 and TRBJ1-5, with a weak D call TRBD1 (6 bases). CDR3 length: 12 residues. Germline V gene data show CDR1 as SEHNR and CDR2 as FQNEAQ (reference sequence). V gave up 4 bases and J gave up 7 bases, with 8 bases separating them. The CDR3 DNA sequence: TGTGCCAGCAGCTCACAGGGACAGCCCCAGCATTTT. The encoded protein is CASSSQGQPQHF. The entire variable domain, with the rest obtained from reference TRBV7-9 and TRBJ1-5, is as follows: DTGVSQNPRHKITKRGQNVTFRCDPISEHNRLYWYRQTLGQGPEFLTYFQNEAQLEKSRLLSDRFSAERPKGSFSTLEIQRTEQGDSAMYLCASSSQGQPQHFGDGTRLSIL.

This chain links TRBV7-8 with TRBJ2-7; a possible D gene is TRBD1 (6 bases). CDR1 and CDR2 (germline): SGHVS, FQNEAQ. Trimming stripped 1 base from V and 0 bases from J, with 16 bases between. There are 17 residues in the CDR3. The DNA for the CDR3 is TGTGCCAGCAGCTTAGGGGGGCCTGGAGCGAGCTCCTACGAGCAGTACTTC. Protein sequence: CASSLGGPGASSYEQYF.

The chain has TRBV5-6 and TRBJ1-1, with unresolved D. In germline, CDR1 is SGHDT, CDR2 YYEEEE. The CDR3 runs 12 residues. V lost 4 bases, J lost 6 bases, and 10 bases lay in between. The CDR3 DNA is TGTGCCAGCAGCCCGGGGTTCTCTGAAGCTTTCTTT. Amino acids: CASSPGFSEAFF.

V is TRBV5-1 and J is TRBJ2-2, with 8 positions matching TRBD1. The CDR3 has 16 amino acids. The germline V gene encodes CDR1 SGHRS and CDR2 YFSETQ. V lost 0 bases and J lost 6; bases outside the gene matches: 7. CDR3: CASSLATGERSGELFF. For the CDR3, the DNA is TGCGCCAGCAGCTTGGCGACAGGGGAACGTTCCGGGGAGCTGTTTTTT.

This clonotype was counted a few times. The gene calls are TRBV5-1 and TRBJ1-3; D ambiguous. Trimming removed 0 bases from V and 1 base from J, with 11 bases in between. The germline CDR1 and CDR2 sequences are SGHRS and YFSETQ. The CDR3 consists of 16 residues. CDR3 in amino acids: CASSLGRFESGNTIYF. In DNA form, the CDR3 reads TGCGCCAGCAGCTTGGGAAGATTCGAGTCTGGAAACACCATATATTTT.

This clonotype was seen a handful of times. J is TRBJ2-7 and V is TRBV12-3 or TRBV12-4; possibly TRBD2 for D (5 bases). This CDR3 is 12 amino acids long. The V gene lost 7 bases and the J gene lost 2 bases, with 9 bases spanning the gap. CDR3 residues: CASTGNTYEQYF. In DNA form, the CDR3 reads TGTGCCAGCACCGGGAACACCTACGAGCAGTACTTC.

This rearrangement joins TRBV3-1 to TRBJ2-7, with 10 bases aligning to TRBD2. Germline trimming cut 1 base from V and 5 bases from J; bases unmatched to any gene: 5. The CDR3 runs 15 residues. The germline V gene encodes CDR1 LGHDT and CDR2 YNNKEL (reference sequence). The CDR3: CASSQALAGVHEQYF. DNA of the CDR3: TGTGCCAGCAGCCAAGCGCTAGCGGGAGTACACGAGCAGTACTTC.

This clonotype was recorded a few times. CDR3 protein: CASSLARTGVGHEQYF. The CDR3 coding sequence is TGTGCCAGCAGCTTAGCTAGGACAGGGGTTGGCCACGAGCAGTACTTC. The V and J genes are TRBV7-9 and TRBJ2-7, with 9 bases that match TRBD1. The V segment lost 0 bases and the J segment 5 bases; nucleotides outside the gene matches: 8. Germline CDR1 SEHNR, CDR2 FQNEAQ (reference sequence). This CDR3 contains 16 residues.

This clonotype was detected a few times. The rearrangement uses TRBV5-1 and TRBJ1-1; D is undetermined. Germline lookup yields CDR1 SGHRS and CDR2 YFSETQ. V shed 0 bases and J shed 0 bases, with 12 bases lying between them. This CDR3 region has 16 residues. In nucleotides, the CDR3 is TGCGCCAGCAGCTTGGGACAACTGTCCATGAACACTGAAGCTTTCTTT. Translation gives CASSLGQLSMNTEAFF.

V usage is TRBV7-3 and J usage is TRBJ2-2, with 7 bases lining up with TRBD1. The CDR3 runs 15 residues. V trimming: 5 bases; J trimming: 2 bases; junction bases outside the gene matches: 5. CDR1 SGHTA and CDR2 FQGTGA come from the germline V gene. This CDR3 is CASSPGQPNTGELFF. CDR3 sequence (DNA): TGTGCCAGCAGCCCGGGACAGCCTAACACCGGGGAGCTGTTTTTT.

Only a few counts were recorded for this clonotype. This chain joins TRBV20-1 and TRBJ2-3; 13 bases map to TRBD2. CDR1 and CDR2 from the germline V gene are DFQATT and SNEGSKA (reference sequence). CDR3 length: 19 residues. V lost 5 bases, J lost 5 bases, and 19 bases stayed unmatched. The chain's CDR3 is CSAHPTSGGTRRALDTQYF. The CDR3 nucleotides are TGCAGTGCTCACCCGACTAGCGGGGGGACCCGCCGGGCCTTAGATACGCAGTATTTT.

The CDR3 sequence is CATSDLQSSGYYNEQFF. In DNA, the CDR3 is TGTGCCACCAGTGATTTGCAGTCGAGCGGGTATTACAATGAGCAGTTCTTC. V gene TRBV24-1 combines with J gene TRBJ2-1, with D perhaps matching TRBD2 (6 bases). The CDR3 contains 17 residues. Between the trimmed V and J ends, which lost 0 bases and 4 bases, there was a span of 15 bases. The germline V gene encodes CDR1 KGHDR and CDR2 SFDVKD.

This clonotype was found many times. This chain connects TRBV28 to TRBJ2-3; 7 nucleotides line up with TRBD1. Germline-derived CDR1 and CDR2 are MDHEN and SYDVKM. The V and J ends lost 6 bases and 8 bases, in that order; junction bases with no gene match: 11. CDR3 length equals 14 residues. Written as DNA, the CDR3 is TGTGCCAGCAGCCCAGGGGGACCTCGGCCTACGCAGTATTTT. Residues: CASSPGGPRPTQYF. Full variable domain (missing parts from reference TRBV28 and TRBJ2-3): DVKVTQSSRYLVKRTGEKVFLECVQDMDHENMFWYRQDPGLGLRLIYFSYDVKMKEKGDIPEGYSVSREKKERFSLILESASTNQTSMYLCASSPGGPRPTQYFGPGTRLTVL.

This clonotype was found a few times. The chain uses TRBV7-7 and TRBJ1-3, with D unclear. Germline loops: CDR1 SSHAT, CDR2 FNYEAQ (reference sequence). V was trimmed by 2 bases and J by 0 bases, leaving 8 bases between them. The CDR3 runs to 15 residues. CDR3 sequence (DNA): TGTGCCAGCAGCTTAAGCGCCAGCTCTGGAAACACCATATATTTT. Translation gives CASSLSASSGNTIYF.

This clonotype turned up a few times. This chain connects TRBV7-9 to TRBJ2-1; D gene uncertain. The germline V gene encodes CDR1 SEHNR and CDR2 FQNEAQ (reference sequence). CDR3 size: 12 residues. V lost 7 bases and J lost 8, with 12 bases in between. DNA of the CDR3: TGTGCCAGCAAACCCGGCCCCGATGAGCAGTTCTTC. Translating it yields CASKPGPDEQFF.

The CDR3, as DNA: TGTGCCAGCAGCTTAGGCGGACAGAAGAACGGGGAGCTGTTTTTT. Translation: CASSLGGQKNGELFF. This chain links TRBV7-6 with TRBJ2-2; possible D gene TRBD1, 6 bases. Germline V lookup: CDR1 SGHVS, CDR2 FNYEAQ. Trimming shortened V by 1 base and J by 7 bases, and 13 bases separated the two germline ends. The CDR3 extends over 15 amino acids.

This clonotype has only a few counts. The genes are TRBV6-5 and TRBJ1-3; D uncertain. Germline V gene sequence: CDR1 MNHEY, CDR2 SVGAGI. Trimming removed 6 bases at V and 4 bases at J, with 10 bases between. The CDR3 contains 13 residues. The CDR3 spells CASRRVQGNTIYF. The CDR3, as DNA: TGTGCCAGCAGGCGCGTGCAAGGAAACACCATATATTTT.

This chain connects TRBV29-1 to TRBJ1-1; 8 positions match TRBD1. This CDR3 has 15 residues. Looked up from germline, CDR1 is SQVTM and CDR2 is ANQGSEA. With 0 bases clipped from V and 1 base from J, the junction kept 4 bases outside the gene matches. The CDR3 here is CSVEDQDRGNTEAFF. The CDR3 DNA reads TGCAGCGTTGAAGATCAAGACAGGGGGAACACTGAAGCTTTCTTT.

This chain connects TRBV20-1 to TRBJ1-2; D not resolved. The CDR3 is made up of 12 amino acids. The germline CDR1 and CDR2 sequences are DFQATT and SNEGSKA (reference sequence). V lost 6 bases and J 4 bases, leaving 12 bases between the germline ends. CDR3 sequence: CSATPGVYGYTF. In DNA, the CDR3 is TGCAGTGCAACCCCGGGAGTCTATGGCTACACCTTC.

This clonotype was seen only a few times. CDR3: CSVDQISGEQFF. The CDR3 DNA is TGCAGCGTTGACCAGATCTCGGGTGAGCAGTTCTTC. The chain links TRBV29-1 to TRBJ2-1; D unresolved. Trimming pared 3 bases from V and 9 bases from J, leaving 12 bases between. The CDR3 loop spans 12 amino acids. CDR1 is SQVTM and CDR2 is ANQGSEA in the germline V gene.

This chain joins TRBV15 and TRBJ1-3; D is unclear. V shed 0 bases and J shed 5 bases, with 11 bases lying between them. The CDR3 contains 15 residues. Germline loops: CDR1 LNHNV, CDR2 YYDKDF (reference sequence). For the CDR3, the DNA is TGTGCCACCAGCAGAGATGGGAGTGCGAGAAACACCATATATTTT. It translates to CATSRDGSARNTIYF. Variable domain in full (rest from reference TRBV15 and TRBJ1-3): DAMVIQNPRYQVTQFGKPVTLSCSQTLNHNVMYWYQQKSSQAPKLLFHYYDKDFNNEADTPDNFQSRRPNTSFCFLDIRSPGLGDTAMYLCATSRDGSARNTIYFGEGSWLTVV.

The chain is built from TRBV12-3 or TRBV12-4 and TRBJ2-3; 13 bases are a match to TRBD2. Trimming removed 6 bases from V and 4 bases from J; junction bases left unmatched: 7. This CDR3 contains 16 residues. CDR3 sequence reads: CASRRTSGGASDTQYF. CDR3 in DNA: TGTGCCAGCAGAAGAACTAGCGGGGGGGCATCAGATACGCAGTATTTT.

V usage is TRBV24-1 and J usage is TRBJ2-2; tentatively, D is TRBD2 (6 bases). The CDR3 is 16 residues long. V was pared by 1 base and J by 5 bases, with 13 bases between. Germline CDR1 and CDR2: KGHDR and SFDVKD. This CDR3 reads CATSDFPWGGTGELFF. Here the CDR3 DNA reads TGTGCCACCAGTGATTTTCCCTGGGGAGGAACCGGGGAGCTGTTTTTT.

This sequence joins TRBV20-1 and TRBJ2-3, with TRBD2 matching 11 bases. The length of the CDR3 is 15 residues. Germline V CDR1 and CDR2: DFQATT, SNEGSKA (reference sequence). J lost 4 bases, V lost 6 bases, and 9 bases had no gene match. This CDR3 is CSARKTSGRADTQYF. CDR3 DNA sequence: TGCAGTGCCCGGAAAACTAGCGGGAGAGCAGATACGCAGTATTTT.

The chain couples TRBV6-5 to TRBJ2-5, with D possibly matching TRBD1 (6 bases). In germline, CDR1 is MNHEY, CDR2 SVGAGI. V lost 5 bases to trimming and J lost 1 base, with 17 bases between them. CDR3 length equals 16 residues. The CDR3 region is CASSKTPGVGQETQYF. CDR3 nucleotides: TGTGCCAGCAGTAAAACTCCAGGGGTGGGCCAAGAGACCCAGTACTTC.

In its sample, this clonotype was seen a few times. The CDR3 nucleotides read TGTGCCAGCAGCTTCCCCATGCTAGAGGAGGAGCAGTATTTT. It specifies CASSFPMLEEEQYF. The rearrangement uses TRBV5-5 and TRBJ2-3; a weak D match, TRBD2 (5 bases). Germline CDR1 and CDR2: SGHKS and YYEKEE (reference sequence). V was trimmed by 2 bases and J by 11 bases, leaving 18 bases between them. CDR3 size: 14 residues. The full variable domain, in which reference TRBV5-5 and TRBJ2-3 provide the parts outside the CDR3, is DAGVTQSPTHLIKTRGQQVTLRCSPISGHKSVSWYQQVLGQGPQFIFQYYEKEERGRGNFPDRFSARQFPNYSSELNVNALLLGDSALYLCASSFPMLEEEQYFGPGTRLTVL.

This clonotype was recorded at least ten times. In DNA form, the CDR3 reads TGCGCCAGCAGCTTGTGGAAGGGGGCTACGAACACTGAAGCTTTCTTT. It translates to CASSLWKGATNTEAFF. The gene calls are TRBV5-1 and TRBJ1-1; 7 bases fit TRBD1. The V segment lost 1 base and the J segment 1 base; nucleotides outside the gene matches: 7. Germline V gene sequence: CDR1 SGHRS, CDR2 YFSETQ. The CDR3 length is 16 residues.